These 32 T cell receptor beta chains originate from one sample sequenced in a study of T cell responses to AZD1222 COVID-19 vaccine. Method: immunoSEQ multiplex PCR; TCRdb's copy keeps in-frame clones and lacks some. Found here are around 150,000 clones, 90% of them singletons; the top ten hold roughly 6%. Here the sequenced sample was peripheral blood, taken 28 days after the second AZD1222 dose. These receptors were taken from an adult who received the AZD1222 COVID-19 vaccine.

The rearrangement links TRBV29-1 to TRBJ1-2, with D hard to call. The CDR3 covers 13 residues. The germline V gene has CDR1 SQVTM and CDR2 ANQGSEA. The V end lost 8 bases, the J end lost 3 bases, and 16 bases lay between the germline ends. CDR3 residues: CSHKEVLDYGYTF. The CDR3 DNA reads TGCAGCCATAAGGAGGTCCTAGACTATGGCTACACCTTC.

The V and J genes are TRBV19 and TRBJ2-7, with 11 bases aligning to TRBD2. CDR3 size: 15 residues. Germline lookup yields CDR1 LNHDA and CDR2 SQIVND (reference sequence). With 5 bases clipped from V and 3 bases from J, the junction kept 6 bases outside the gene matches. The CDR3 nucleotides are TGTGCCAGTAGTGAGACTAGCGGGGCACTCTACGAGCAGTACTTC. Translating it yields CASSETSGALYEQYF.

V gene TRBV27 combines with J gene TRBJ2-7, with 9 bases identical to TRBD1. Germline trimming cut 4 bases from V and 3 bases from J; bases unmatched to any gene: 7. CDR1 MNHEY and CDR2 SMNVEV come from the germline V gene (reference sequence). The CDR3 consists of 15 residues. The CDR3 bases are TGTGCCAGCAGTTATAAATCGACAGGGGGCTACGAGCAGTACTTC. It codes for CASSYKSTGGYEQYF.

The V call is TRBV28, the J call TRBJ1-2, with D tentatively TRBD1 (5 bases). V lost 5 bases and J lost 3, with 7 bases in between. Germline V gives CDR1 MDHEN, CDR2 SYDVKM. The CDR3 covers 12 residues. CDR3 residues: CASSLQDYGYTF. CDR3 nucleotides: TGTGCCAGCAGTCTACAGGACTATGGCTACACCTTC.

This clone was counted a few times. The chain carries TRBV28 and TRBJ1-2; D is ambiguous. V was clipped by 5 bases and J by 4 bases, with 11 bases between them. The CDR3 has 13 amino acids. Germline V gene lookup returns CDR1 MDHEN and CDR2 SYDVKM. This CDR3 reads CASSPAATYGYTF. CDR3 in DNA: TGTGCCAGCAGTCCCGCAGCTACCTATGGCTACACCTTC.

The rearrangement uses TRBV30 and TRBJ2-2; D gene unclear. CDR3 size: 12 residues. CDR1 and CDR2 from the germline V gene are GTSNPN and SVGIG (reference sequence). V lost 3 bases, J lost 5 bases, and 7 bases lay in between. CDR3 in DNA: TGTGCCTGGAGGAGGTCAACCGGGGAGCTGTTTTTT. Its protein product is CAWRRSTGELFF.

The chain recombines TRBV6-5 with TRBJ1-2, with 7 bases identical to TRBD1. The CDR3 is made up of 13 amino acids. J lost 10 bases, V lost 7 bases, and 12 bases had no gene match. CDR1 MNHEY and CDR2 SVGAGI come from the germline V gene. The CDR3 bases are TGTGCCAGCATCTTCGACAGGGATCCTCCCTACACCTTC. Its translation is CASIFDRDPPYTF.

The chain combines TRBV7-2 with TRBJ2-5, with 13 bases aligning to TRBD2. Germline values: CDR1 SGHTA, CDR2 FQGNSA. The CDR3 spans 15 residues. After removal of 5 bases from V and 2 bases from J, the junction contained 2 bases not matched to a gene. CDR3 loop: CASSQTSGGQETQYF. The CDR3 nucleotides are TGTGCCAGCAGCCAGACTAGCGGGGGGCAAGAGACCCAGTACTTC.

This sequence joins TRBV11-2 and TRBJ1-6; TRBD1 might be the D (5 bases). Germline CDR1 is SGHAT and CDR2 is FQNNGV. Trimming took off 6 bases at V and 10 bases at J, with 13 bases between the two ends. The CDR3 totals 13 residues. The CDR3 here is CASSFGGGSPLHF. CDR3 nucleotide sequence: TGTGCCAGCAGTTTCGGGGGGGGATCACCCCTCCACTTT.

The DNA of the CDR3 is TGTGCCAGCAGGGTGGAAGAGACCCAGTACTTC. Its protein is CASRVEETQYF. V usage is TRBV12-3 or TRBV12-4 and J usage is TRBJ2-5; unclear D gene. Trimming pared 6 bases from V and 3 bases from J, leaving 5 bases between. The CDR3 runs 11 residues.

This clone turned up a few times. V gene TRBV9 combines with J gene TRBJ1-4; perhaps TRBD1 as D (5 bases). The V end lost 3 bases, the J end lost 7 bases, and 13 bases lay between the germline ends. Germline V gives CDR1 SGDLS, CDR2 YYNGEE. The CDR3 is 14 amino acids. CDR3 in DNA: TGTGCCAGCAGCGGCGGGCCGAGGGGTGAAAAACTGTTTTTT. Translated: CASSGGPRGEKLFF.

This clone turned up a few times. The CDR3 sequence: CAWSVGALGETQYF. DNA for the CDR3: TGTGCCTGGAGTGTCGGGGCGCTGGGGGAGACCCAGTACTTC. The rearrangement joins TRBV30 to TRBJ2-5; D may correspond to TRBD1 or TRBD2 (5 bases each). The CDR3 totals 14 residues. The V end was cut by 0 bases, the J end by 5 bases, with 13 bases between. Germline loops: CDR1 GTSNPN, CDR2 SVGIG (reference sequence).

This clone has just one count. This chain links TRBV18 with TRBJ2-5; D gene ambiguous. Germline lookup yields CDR1 KGHSH and CDR2 LQKENI. The V gene lost 3 bases and the J gene lost 1 base, with 12 bases spanning the gap. This CDR3 spans 15 amino acids. CDR3 sequence reads: CASSPSGIIQETQYF. DNA for the CDR3: TGTGCCAGCTCACCGTCGGGCATTATCCAAGAGACCCAGTACTTC. The variable domain in full, with the rest retrieved from reference TRBV18 and TRBJ2-5, is NAGVMQNPRHLVRRRGQEARLRCSPMKGHSHVYWYRQLPEEGLKFMVYLQKENIIDESGMPKERFSAEFPKEGPSILRIQQVVRGDSAAYFCASSPSGIIQETQYFGPGTRLLVL.

This sequence joins TRBV3-1 (or the pseudogene TRBV3-2) and TRBJ1-3, with a possible D match to TRBD1 (5 bases). The CDR3 consists of 15 residues. The V end lost 1 base, the J end lost 3 bases, and 10 bases lay between the germline ends. Per germline, CDR1 LGHDT and CDR2 YNNKEL (reference sequence). CDR3 bases: TGTGCCAGCAGCCAAGCTGTAGGGGTTGGAAACACCATATATTTT. It is translated as CASSQAVGVGNTIYF.

This CDR3 reads CASSLGTGSNEQFF. CDR3 nucleotide sequence: TGCGCCAGCAGCTTAGGGACAGGGAGTAATGAGCAGTTCTTC. The chain uses TRBV5-1 and TRBJ2-1; 9 nucleotides match TRBD1. This CDR3 has 14 amino acids. V gave up 2 bases and J gave up 7 bases; unmatched junction bases: 4. CDR1 and CDR2 from the germline V gene are SGHRS and YFSETQ.

This sequence joins TRBV11-2 and TRBJ2-3; no definite D call. Germline CDR1 reads SGHAT; CDR2 reads FQNNGV. The ends were cut back, 1 base at V and 6 bases at J, with 23 bases in the middle. CDR3 length: 18 amino acids. The CDR3 nucleotides read TGTGCCAGCAGCTTAGCCCTTCCCGTGGGGTCGAGGCGGGATACGCAGTATTTT. It translates to CASSLALPVGSRRDTQYF.

The chain combines TRBV7-3 with TRBJ2-2, with D possibly matching TRBD2 (6 bases). The CDR3 is 14 amino acids. Germline CDR1 reads SGHTA; CDR2 reads FQGTGA. V was trimmed by 5 bases and J by 3 bases, leaving 10 bases between them. CDR3: CASSPGGYTGELFF. The CDR3 DNA is TGTGCCAGCAGCCCAGGAGGGTACACCGGGGAGCTGTTTTTT.

The chain employs TRBV2 and TRBJ2-7; 9 bases align to TRBD2. Germline V gene sequence: CDR1 SNHLY, CDR2 FYNNEI. CDR3 length equals 12 residues. V gave up 11 bases and J gave up 4 bases; unmatched junction bases: 6. CDR3 sequence reads: CAAGLAGYEQYF. The CDR3, as DNA: TGTGCCGCGGGGCTAGCGGGGTACGAGCAGTACTTC.

V is TRBV10-3 and J is TRBJ1-2; D unresolved. CDR3 length: 14 residues. V lost 7 bases to trimming and J lost 4 bases, with 16 bases between them. The germline V gene encodes CDR1 ENHRY and CDR2 SYGVKD. The CDR3 coding sequence is TGTGCCATCAACGGGGTGGACTTAGCCTATGGCTACACCTTC. Amino acids: CAINGVDLAYGYTF.

The chain employs TRBV5-1 and TRBJ2-1; D is ambiguous. V was clipped by 0 bases and J by 7 bases, with 11 bases between them. This CDR3 spans 14 amino acids. Germline loops: CDR1 SGHRS, CDR2 YFSETQ. CDR3 loop: CASSLEVGPNEQFF. The CDR3 DNA sequence: TGCGCCAGCAGCTTGGAGGTCGGGCCGAATGAGCAGTTCTTC. Based on the CDR3 plus reference TRBV5-1 and TRBJ2-1, the full variable domain is KAGVTQTPRYLIKTRGQQVTLSCSPISGHRSVSWYQQTPGQGLQFLFEYFSETQRNKGNFPGRFSGRQFSNSRSEMNVSTLELGDSALYLCASSLEVGPNEQFFGPGTRLTVL.

The CDR3 region is CASSPPGLAAGYGYTF. In nucleotides, the CDR3 is TGTGCCAGCTCACCACCGGGTTTGGCCGCAGGCTATGGCTACACCTTC. The V call is TRBV18, the J call TRBJ1-2; D is uncertain. The ends were cut back, 0 bases at V and 4 bases at J, with 15 bases in the middle. The germline CDR1 and CDR2 sequences are KGHSH and LQKENI. The CDR3 totals 16 residues. The full variable domain, completed using reference TRBV18 and TRBJ1-2, is NAGVMQNPRHLVRRRGQEARLRCSPMKGHSHVYWYRQLPEEGLKFMVYLQKENIIDESGMPKERFSAEFPKEGPSILRIQQVVRGDSAAYFCASSPPGLAAGYGYTFGSGTRLTVV.

This chain links TRBV28 with TRBJ2-2, with TRBD1 matching 8 bases. The germline V gene has CDR1 MDHEN and CDR2 SYDVKM. The CDR3 sequence is 15 residues long. V shed 6 bases, J shed 2 bases, and the junction held 5 bases outside the gene matches. The CDR3 protein is CASRQDRGNTGELFF. The CDR3, as DNA: TGTGCCAGCAGACAAGACAGGGGAAACACCGGGGAGCTGTTTTTT.

This clone was seen a handful of times. The chain is built from TRBV7-6 and TRBJ2-5; 10 nucleotides match TRBD2. Trimming removed 1 base from V and 0 bases from J; junction bases left unmatched: 2. The CDR3 has 16 residues. Germline V gives CDR1 SGHVS, CDR2 FNYEAQ. Here the CDR3 DNA reads TGTGCCAGCAGCTTAGTTAGCGGGAGGTACCAAGAGACCCAGTACTTC. Amino acid sequence: CASSLVSGRYQETQYF.

The chain carries TRBV2 and TRBJ2-4; D is ambiguous. Trimming removed 6 bases from V and 0 bases from J, with 15 bases in between. Germline assignment: CDR1 SNHLY and CDR2 FYNNEI. This CDR3 contains 16 residues. The CDR3 bases are TGTGCCAGCAGCCTAGAATCGGGCGGAGCCAAAAACATTCAGTACTTC. This codes for CASSLESGGAKNIQYF. The full variable domain, rest sourced from reference TRBV2 and TRBJ2-4, is EPEVTQTPSHQVTQMGQEVILRCVPISNHLYFYWYRQILGQKVEFLVSFYNNEISEKSEIFDDQFSVERPDGSNFTLKIRSTKLEDSAMYFCASSLESGGAKNIQYFGAGTRLSVL.

The J gene is TRBJ1-1, the V gene TRBV7-2; D is possibly TRBD1 (5 bases). Germline V gene lookup returns CDR1 SGHTA and CDR2 FQGNSA. Trimming shortened V by 1 base and J by 6 bases, and 12 bases separated the two germline ends. CDR3 length: 14 residues. The CDR3, as DNA: TGTGCCAGCAGCTTAGGCACGGGGGAGGCTGAAGCTTTCTTT. Translating gives CASSLGTGEAEAFF.

The J gene is TRBJ1-3, the V gene TRBV5-1; D remains unclear. Germline V gene lookup returns CDR1 SGHRS and CDR2 YFSETQ. This CDR3 has 14 amino acids. The V and J ends lost 5 bases and 0 bases respectively, with 9 bases between them. CDR3 amino acids: CASRIAVSGNTIYF. The CDR3 nucleotides read TGCGCCAGCAGGATTGCGGTCTCTGGAAACACCATATATTTT.

The genes are TRBV9 and TRBJ2-3; 10 nucleotides agree with TRBD2. The CDR3 has 17 residues. The germline CDR1 and CDR2 sequences are SGDLS and YYNGEE. The ends lost 2 bases at V and 6 bases at J; junction bases unmatched: 12. CDR3 sequence (DNA): TGTGCCAGCAGCGTGACGTTGACTAGCGGGTCGACGGATACGCAGTATTTT. Translating it yields CASSVTLTSGSTDTQYF.

The rearrangement uses TRBV19 and TRBJ1-2; TRBD1 aligns across 7 bases. V lost 2 bases and J lost 0; bases outside the gene matches: 6. CDR1 and CDR2 from the germline V gene are LNHDA and SQIVND (reference sequence). This CDR3 has 16 amino acids. This chain's CDR3 is CASSISRGEANYGYTF. CDR3 nucleotide sequence: TGTGCCAGTAGTATATCCAGGGGGGAAGCTAACTATGGCTACACCTTC.

The chain carries TRBV5-5 and TRBJ2-4; maybe TRBD1 (6 bases). The germline CDR1 and CDR2 sequences are SGHKS and YYEKEE (reference sequence). Trimming took 0 bases from V and 4 from J, leaving 8 bases between them. This CDR3 comprises 14 residues. The CDR3 is CASSLDQGKNIQYF. The CDR3 nucleotides read TGTGCCAGCAGCTTGGACCAGGGGAAAAACATTCAGTACTTC.

The CDR3 reads CASSSTGNYGYTF. DNA of the CDR3: TGTGCCAGCAGTTCAACAGGGAACTATGGCTACACCTTC. V usage is TRBV27 and J usage is TRBJ1-2, with D perhaps TRBD1 (6 bases). Germline V gives CDR1 MNHEY, CDR2 SMNVEV (reference sequence). The CDR3 totals 13 residues. V was cut by 4 bases and J by 2 bases, with 8 bases left in between.

The gene calls are TRBV1 and TRBJ1-3. TRBV1 is listed as a pseudogene. The CDR3 is made up of 16 amino acids. The DNA of the CDR3 is TGCACCAGCAGCCAAGATAGGCGGTCCTCTGGAAACACCATATATTTT. It encodes CTSSQDRRSSGNTIYF.

The gene calls are TRBV7-2 and TRBJ1-2; D uncertain. This CDR3 has 15 amino acids. V was clipped by 2 bases and J by 7 bases, with 17 bases between them. The germline V gene encodes CDR1 SGHTA and CDR2 FQGNSA. The CDR3 DNA sequence: TGTGCCAGCAGCTTAAGGGTCACCCCTAGAGGTGGCTACACCTTC. Its translation is CASSLRVTPRGGYTF.